These T cell receptor beta chains were read from a single sample in a study of T-cell memory formation after mild COVID-19. TCRdb analysed the 5' RACE reads with MiXCR anew, one entry per CDR3 protein. The table includes about 270,000 distinct CDR3 sequences, 15% to 20% detected once. Sequencing used PBMCs or a T cell subset sorted from them (not recorded which). All receptors derive from a man between 18 and 29 years old who had mild COVID-19 (a few samples of this study predate the infection). Cell type and time point are not known. The CDR3 runs from the conserved cysteine through the conserved F or W. Each record gives: clone size, J gene, V gene, D gene, CDR3 protein, CDR3 DNA. A D gene is named only where the DNA matches it firmly. Clone sizes are given selectively: once, few, many, or a class where the clone is expanded.

clone_size: .; j_call: TRBJ2-3; v_call: TRBV6-6; d_call: .; cdr3_aa: CASSYVRGPDTQYF; cdr3_nt: TGTGCCAGCAGTTACGTCCGGGGACCAGATACGCAGTATTTT
clone_size: few; j_call: TRBJ1-5; v_call: TRBV29-1; d_call: .; cdr3_aa: CSVEDPWGPQHF; cdr3_nt: TGCAGCGTTGAAGATCCCTGGGGGCCCCAGCATTTT
clone_size: .; j_call: TRBJ2-5; v_call: TRBV4-3; d_call: TRBD2; cdr3_aa: CASSQDGASGPPGETQYF; cdr3_nt: TGCGCCAGCAGCCAAGACGGGGCTAGCGGGCCACCTGGGGAGACCCAGTACTTC
clone_size: .; j_call: TRBJ2-3; v_call: TRBV4-2; d_call: .; cdr3_aa: CASSQDLRPHTDTQYF; cdr3_nt: TGTGCCAGCAGCCAAGATCTGAGACCCCACACAGATACGCAGTATTTT
clone_size: few; j_call: TRBJ2-3; v_call: TRBV9; d_call: .; cdr3_aa: CASSVGAGVPTDTQYF; cdr3_nt: TGTGCCAGCAGCGTCGGGGCTGGAGTCCCCACAGATACGCAGTATTTT
clone_size: once; j_call: TRBJ2-7; v_call: TRBV4-3; d_call: .; cdr3_aa: CASSQDRTSYEQYF; cdr3_nt: TGCGCCAGCAGCCAAGACCGGACATCCTACGAGCAGTACTTC
clone_size: few; j_call: TRBJ2-7; v_call: TRBV7-2; d_call: TRBD1; cdr3_aa: CASSFSGQGYYEQYF; cdr3_nt: TGTGCCAGCAGCTTTTCGGGACAGGGTTACTACGAGCAGTACTTC
clone_size: many; j_call: TRBJ2-3; v_call: TRBV4-1; d_call: TRBD1; cdr3_aa: CASSQDKGQGVPDTQYF; cdr3_nt: TGCGCCAGCAGCCAAGATAAAGGACAGGGAGTACCAGATACGCAGTATTTT
clone_size: .; j_call: TRBJ1-2; v_call: TRBV27; d_call: TRBD1; cdr3_aa: CASRQGASGYTF; cdr3_nt: TGTGCCAGCAGACAGGGGGCAAGTGGCTACACCTTC
clone_size: .; j_call: TRBJ2-5; v_call: TRBV4-1; d_call: TRBD1; cdr3_aa: CASSLGTGGNLETQYF; cdr3_nt: TGCGCCAGCAGCCTCGGGACAGGGGGGAATTTGGAGACCCAGTACTTC
clone_size: few; j_call: TRBJ1-1; v_call: TRBV7-8; d_call: .; cdr3_aa: CASSLDRAGEAFF; cdr3_nt: TGTGCCAGCAGCTTAGATCGCGCGGGGGAAGCTTTCTTT
clone_size: few; j_call: TRBJ1-1; v_call: TRBV6-5; d_call: .; cdr3_aa: CASSYGLGEAFF; cdr3_nt: TGTGCCAGCAGTTATGGTTTGGGTGAAGCTTTCTTT
clone_size: .; j_call: TRBJ1-5; v_call: TRBV23-1; d_call: TRBD1; cdr3_aa: CAGGQGVQPQHF; cdr3_nt: TGCGCCGGAGGACAGGGGGTTCAGCCCCAGCATTTT